Below, one T cell receptor beta chain is given with its context. The source of the sample is a study of blood T cells in healthy people across ages. With a J-beta primer mix and a sample-barcoded 5' primer, a second PCR ran about 6 to 11 cycles. Every molecule of cDNA carried a tag from a template-switch adaptor with 12 random nucleotides. Via MiXCR, TCRdb re-called the 5' RACE reads, giving one row per CDR3 protein. The sample holds hundreds of thousands of distinct CDR3 sequences, 43% seen once. The germline V gene encodes CDR1 SGHRS and CDR2 YFSETQ. The CDR3 consists of 13 residues. V was shortened by 2 bases and J by 11 bases, with 16 bases between the two germline ends.

Source material: blood. The source of this sequence is a woman aged 60 to 75 in good health. The gene calls are TRBV5-1 and TRBJ2-5, with D perhaps TRBD2 (6 bases). CDR3 protein: CASSFGGLPEQYF. The CDR3 DNA reads as TGCGCCAGCAGCTTCGGCGGACTACCTGAGCAGTACTTC.